Shown below are 28 T cell receptor beta chains from a single sample sequenced in a study of T cell responses to AZD1222 COVID-19 vaccine. The data were produced by immunoSEQ multiplex PCR, yet TCRdb's version contains in-frame clones alone and is incomplete. The sample comprises about 120,000 clones, around 90% of which are singletons, and 6.5% to 9% rests with the top ten. Specimen: peripheral blood, collected on day 0 of AZD1222 vaccination. All receptors come from an adult in good health.

The rearrangement joins TRBV6-5 to TRBJ1-2, with TRBD1 identical over 7 bases. Unmatched junction bases numbered 5, after V lost 3 bases and J lost 1 base. Germline CDR1 MNHEY, CDR2 SVGAGI. The CDR3 is 15 amino acids. The CDR3 protein is CASSYTGDYNYGYTF. In nucleotides, the CDR3 is TGTGCCAGCAGTTATACAGGGGATTATAACTATGGCTACACCTTC.

The rearrangement joins TRBV2 to TRBJ2-7; TRBD1 matches 8 bases. Germline CDR1 is SNHLY and CDR2 is FYNNEI. V dropped 10 bases and J dropped 1; count of bases not matched to a gene: 9. This CDR3 spans 14 amino acids. CDR3 nucleotide sequence: TGTGCCACAGGACAGGGTATTGGTTCCTACGAGCAGTACTTC. It is translated as CATGQGIGSYEQYF.

This rearrangement joins TRBV6-4 to TRBJ2-2; TRBD2 matches 10 bases. J lost 4 bases, V lost 7 bases, and 3 bases had no gene match. The CDR3 is 14 residues long. Looked up from germline, CDR1 is MRHNA and CDR2 is SNTAGT. The CDR3, as DNA: TGTGCCAGCAAGGCTAGCGGGAGCACCGGGGAGCTGTTTTTT. It encodes CASKASGSTGELFF.

The gene calls are TRBV2 and TRBJ2-4; D is possibly TRBD2 (5 bases). CDR3 length: 12 amino acids. The germline V gene has CDR1 SNHLY and CDR2 FYNNEI. Trimming removed 8 bases from V and 3 bases from J, with 8 bases in between. The CDR3 here is CASGRDKNIQYF. CDR3 DNA: TGTGCCAGCGGGAGAGACAAAAACATTCAGTACTTC. The full variable domain, rest sourced from reference TRBV2 and TRBJ2-4, is EPEVTQTPSHQVTQMGQEVILRCVPISNHLYFYWYRQILGQKVEFLVSFYNNEISEKSEIFDDQFSVERPDGSNFTLKIRSTKLEDSAMYFCASGRDKNIQYFGAGTRLSVL.

The chain has TRBV7-3 and TRBJ1-1; D is ambiguous. CDR1 and CDR2 (germline): SGHTA, FQGTGA. Trimming took 0 bases from V and 1 from J, leaving 6 bases between them. CDR3 length equals 14 residues. The CDR3 DNA sequence: TGTGCCAGCAGCTTAACAGGAGGGAACACTGAAGCTTTCTTT. It codes for CASSLTGGNTEAFF.

The chain carries TRBV11-2 and TRBJ2-2, with TRBD2 matching 13 bases. The CDR3 is made up of 16 amino acids. The junction had 6 bases not matched to a gene; V was cut back by 5 bases and J by 6 bases. Germline V gene sequence: CDR1 SGHAT, CDR2 FQNNGV. CDR3 protein: CASSPGTSGVPGELFF. CDR3 in DNA: TGTGCCAGCAGCCCCGGGACTAGCGGGGTTCCCGGGGAGCTGTTTTTT. Full variable domain (missing parts from reference TRBV11-2 and TRBJ2-2): EAGVAQSPRYKIIEKRQSVAFWCNPISGHATLYWYQQILGQGPKLLIQFQNNGVVDDSQLPKDRFSAERLKGVDSTLKIQPAKLEDSAVYLCASSPGTSGVPGELFFGEGSRLTVL.

The chain couples TRBV3-1 (or the pseudogene TRBV3-2) to TRBJ1-4; 7 nucleotides match TRBD1. V shed 1 base and J 3 bases; nucleotides not matched to a gene: 2. Germline-derived CDR1 and CDR2 are LGHDT and YNNKEL (reference sequence). CDR3 size: 15 residues. The CDR3 sequence: CASSQAGTANEKLFF. CDR3 DNA: TGTGCCAGCAGCCAAGCCGGGACAGCTAATGAAAAACTGTTTTTT.

The rearrangement links TRBV9 to TRBJ1-4; TRBD1 might be the D (5 bases). Germline loops: CDR1 SGDLS, CDR2 YYNGEE. This CDR3 has 12 residues. Trimming removed 3 bases at V and 13 bases at J, with 13 bases between. CDR3 region: CASSATGRILFF. CDR3 in DNA: TGTGCCAGCAGCGCAACAGGACGGATACTGTTTTTT.

The chain couples TRBV6-1 to TRBJ1-1; D not resolved. CDR3 length: 13 amino acids. The germline V and J ends were trimmed by 3 bases and 3 bases, with 8 bases remaining between them. Germline CDR1 MNHNS, CDR2 SASEGT. This CDR3 is CASSEYRDTEAFF. The CDR3 bases are TGTGCCAGCAGTGAGTATAGGGACACTGAAGCTTTCTTT.

The chain recombines TRBV7-3 with TRBJ2-1; possible D gene TRBD2, 6 bases. The CDR3 consists of 17 residues. Trimming removed 5 bases from V and 5 bases from J, with 22 bases in between. From germline, CDR1 is SGHTA and CDR2 FQGTGA. The CDR3 protein is CASSQPGGKVFNNEQFF. CDR3 coding DNA: TGTGCCAGCAGCCAACCTGGCGGGAAGGTTTTCAACAATGAGCAGTTCTTC.

The V call is TRBV28, the J call TRBJ1-2, with 7 bases lining up with TRBD1. This CDR3 has 15 residues. The germline V gene has CDR1 MDHEN and CDR2 SYDVKM. V trimming: 5 bases; J trimming: 2 bases; junction bases outside the gene matches: 8. In DNA form, the CDR3 reads TGTGCCAGCAGTCCTGTAGGGGGCGGGAACTATGGCTACACCTTC. Encoded protein: CASSPVGGGNYGYTF.

The sample holds one count of this clone. The chain uses TRBV27 and TRBJ1-1, with 7 bases matching TRBD1. CDR3 length: 18 residues. V trimming: 5 bases; J trimming: 0 bases; junction bases outside the gene matches: 15. Germline V gene lookup returns CDR1 MNHEY and CDR2 SMNVEV (reference sequence). CDR3 amino acids: CASSPEGAWGGMNTEAFF. The CDR3 DNA is TGTGCCAGCAGTCCCGAGGGGGCGTGGGGGGGTATGAACACTGAAGCTTTCTTT.

V is TRBV27 and J is TRBJ2-7; 9 bases agree with TRBD1. In germline, CDR1 is MNHEY, CDR2 SMNVEV (reference sequence). The V segment lost 8 bases and the J segment 2 bases; nucleotides outside the gene matches: 19. The length of the CDR3 is 18 residues. CDR3: CASRGGLGTGRTTYEQYF. The CDR3 nucleotides are TGTGCCAGCCGTGGGGGATTAGGGACAGGGAGGACCACCTACGAGCAGTACTTC.

This chain joins TRBV5-1 and TRBJ1-2; 7 bases fit TRBD1. This CDR3 is built from 13 residues. CDR1 and CDR2 from the germline V gene are SGHRS and YFSETQ. After removal of 4 bases from V and 6 bases from J, the junction contained 6 bases not matched to a gene. Here the CDR3 DNA reads TGCGCCAGCAGCGTCCGGGACAGTCATGGCTACACCTTC. Its translation is CASSVRDSHGYTF.

The chain combines TRBV19 with TRBJ1-5; tentative D call: TRBD1 (6 bases). V was cut by 7 bases and J by 3 bases, with 13 bases left in between. CDR1 is LNHDA, CDR2 SQIVND, per germline (reference sequence). This CDR3 is built from 14 residues. Here the CDR3 reads CASTIRGVNQPQHF. DNA of the CDR3: TGTGCCAGTACCATTAGGGGGGTCAATCAGCCCCAGCATTTT.

The V and J genes are TRBV11-2 and TRBJ1-2; tentatively, D is TRBD1 (5 bases). Trimming removed 3 bases at V and 12 bases at J, with 5 bases between. Germline V gene lookup returns CDR1 SGHAT and CDR2 FQNNGV. This CDR3 comprises 9 residues. This CDR3 is CASSFRDTF. The CDR3 DNA follows: TGTGCCAGCAGCTTCAGGGACACCTTC. Using reference TRBV11-2 and TRBJ1-2 for the parts outside the CDR3, the full variable domain is EAGVAQSPRYKIIEKRQSVAFWCNPISGHATLYWYQQILGQGPKLLIQFQNNGVVDDSQLPKDRFSAERLKGVDSTLKIQPAKLEDSAVYLCASSFRDTFGSGTRLTVV.

The CDR3 spells CAIRKGDGSPLHF. The CDR3, as DNA: TGTGCCATCAGAAAGGGAGACGGTTCACCCCTCCACTTT. The J gene is TRBJ1-6, the V gene TRBV10-3, with unresolved D. V shed 6 bases and J shed 9 bases, with 12 bases lying between them. There are 13 residues in the CDR3. Per germline, CDR1 ENHRY and CDR2 SYGVKD.

The genes are TRBV15 and TRBJ1-5, with unresolved D. Germline CDR1 and CDR2: LNHNV and YYDKDF (reference sequence). The V end lost 1 base, the J end lost 0 bases, and 7 bases lay between the germline ends. This CDR3 has 15 residues. CDR3 sequence reads: CATSRGTVSNQPQHF. In DNA, the CDR3 is TGTGCCACCAGCAGAGGGACGGTTAGCAATCAGCCCCAGCATTTT.

The J gene is TRBJ1-3, the V gene TRBV21-1. TRBV21-1 counts as a pseudogene. This CDR3 region has 16 residues. This chain's CDR3 is CASSKVRASSGNTIYF. In DNA, the CDR3 is TGTGCCAGCAGCAAAGTAAGGGCCTCCTCTGGAAACACCATATATTTT.

The chain carries TRBV11-2 and TRBJ2-1, with 12 nucleotides matching TRBD2. The CDR3 covers 17 residues. Trimming cost V 2 bases and J 7 bases; bases outside gene matches: 9. Germline V gene sequence: CDR1 SGHAT, CDR2 FQNNGV. CDR3 residues: CASSLSSGLAGRNEQFF. CDR3 bases: TGTGCCAGCAGCTTATCCTCGGGACTAGCGGGCAGGAATGAGCAGTTCTTC. Filled out from reference TRBV11-2 and TRBJ2-1, the complete variable domain reads EAGVAQSPRYKIIEKRQSVAFWCNPISGHATLYWYQQILGQGPKLLIQFQNNGVVDDSQLPKDRFSAERLKGVDSTLKIQPAKLEDSAVYLCASSLSSGLAGRNEQFFGPGTRLTVL.

The chain carries TRBV5-1 and TRBJ2-1; TRBD1 might be the D (6 bases). Trimming stripped 4 bases from V and 8 bases from J, with 10 bases between. Germline loops: CDR1 SGHRS, CDR2 YFSETQ. The CDR3 is made up of 12 amino acids. The CDR3 reads CASSLQGDEQFF. As DNA, the CDR3 is TGCGCCAGCAGCCTACAGGGCGATGAGCAGTTCTTC.

This clone was detected once. The chain joins TRBV6-6 to TRBJ2-7; TRBD1 might be the D (5 bases). The germline V gene has CDR1 MNHNY and CDR2 SVGAGI (reference sequence). Between the trimmed V and J ends, which lost 7 bases and 0 bases, there was a span of 13 bases. This CDR3 comprises 14 residues. The CDR3 DNA reads as TGTGCCAGCATTGTCGACAGCGACTCCTACGAGCAGTACTTC. This encodes CASIVDSDSYEQYF.

This rearrangement joins TRBV10-1 to TRBJ2-1; 9 positions match TRBD2. CDR3 length equals 13 residues. V lost 7 bases, J lost 5 bases, and 3 bases stayed unmatched. Germline CDR1 reads WNHNN; CDR2 reads SYGVQD (reference sequence). This chain's CDR3 is CASNAGGNNEQFF. The CDR3 nucleotides are TGCGCCAGCAACGCGGGGGGGAACAATGAGCAGTTCTTC.

The table lists this clone with a count of one. The chain uses TRBV11-2 and TRBJ2-2; 9 bases are shared with TRBD1. The CDR3 is 16 amino acids. Germline values: CDR1 SGHAT, CDR2 FQNNGV. V lost 5 bases, J lost 2 bases, and 6 bases stayed unmatched. CDR3 DNA: TGTGCCAGCAGCGACAGGGGGGTGACTAACACCGGGGAGCTGTTTTTT. Translating gives CASSDRGVTNTGELFF.

This chain joins TRBV6-6 and TRBJ2-1, with D maybe TRBD2 (6 bases). V gave up 3 bases and J gave up 7 bases, with 7 bases separating them. Germline V gene data show CDR1 as MNHNY and CDR2 as SVGAGI (reference sequence). This CDR3 contains 12 residues. CDR3 in DNA: TGTGCCAGCAGTTATAGCGGAAATGAGCAGTTCTTC. It codes for CASSYSGNEQFF.

The V and J genes are TRBV3-1 (or the pseudogene TRBV3-2) and TRBJ1-2, with 8 bases lining up with TRBD1. V lost 5 bases and J lost 8; bases outside the gene matches: 7. The germline CDR1 and CDR2 sequences are LGHDT and YNNKEL (reference sequence). CDR3 length: 13 amino acids. The CDR3 loop reads CASSARGLLGYTF. CDR3 nucleotide sequence: TGTGCCAGCAGCGCCAGGGGGCTCTTGGGCTACACCTTC.

The CDR3 coding sequence is TGTGCCAGCAGCCCCTTATGGACTAGCGGGAGTAGAGGCGAGCAGTACTTC. This gives the protein CASSPLWTSGSRGEQYF. V is TRBV7-2 and J is TRBJ2-7; 13 nucleotides match TRBD2. The CDR3 loop spans 17 amino acids. Per the germline V gene, CDR1 is SGHTA and CDR2 is FQGNSA. V shed 5 bases and J 6 bases; nucleotides not matched to a gene: 13.

The gene calls are TRBV3-1 (or the pseudogene TRBV3-2) and TRBJ2-3; 8 bases fit TRBD1. The CDR3 contains 15 residues. The V and J ends lost 3 bases and 1 base, in that order; junction bases with no gene match: 3. Germline V CDR1 and CDR2: LGHDT, YNNKEL (reference sequence). CDR3 amino acids: CASSQRQGRTDTQYF. The CDR3 DNA follows: TGTGCCAGCAGCCAGCGACAGGGGCGCACAGATACGCAGTATTTT.